Listed below are T cell receptor beta chains from one sample, sequenced in a study of T cell responses to AZD1222 COVID-19 vaccine. The repertoire was sequenced with immunoSEQ multiplex PCR; TCRdb's copy has only in-frame clones and lacks some. The sample consists of 170,000 or so clones, roughly nine tenths of them appearing once. The sequencing used peripheral blood, collected on day 0 of AZD1222 vaccination. The receptors stem from an adult in good health. The CDR3 runs from the conserved cysteine through the conserved F or W. The order of the fields is J gene, V gene, D gene, clone size, CDR3 protein, CDR3 DNA. D genes are given only for firm matches. Size tells how often a clone was seen (once, few, many) or the class of an expanded clone, and some rows leave it out.

TRBJ2-7 TRBV29-1 . . CSVDRVGEQYF TGCAGCGTTGACAGGGTCGGCGAGCAGTACTTC
TRBJ2-7 TRBV7-2 . . CASSLLQASYEQYF TGTGCCAGCAGCTTATTACAGGCTAGCTACGAGCAGTACTTC
TRBJ2-7 TRBV9 . . CASSVSAGNTYEQYF TGTGCCAGCAGCGTCTCGGCAGGGAATACCTACGAGCAGTACTTC
TRBJ2-5 TRBV5-1 . . CASSRGGGSLETQYF TGCGCCAGCAGTCGGGGAGGGGGCAGCTTGGAGACCCAGTACTTC
TRBJ2-7 TRBV7-2 . . CASSPARGPSDEQYF TGTGCCAGCAGCCCCGCGCGGGGGCCTAGCGACGAGCAGTACTTC
TRBJ1-6 TRBV6-2/TRBV6-3 . once CASSRPSGNSPLHF TGTGCCAGCAGTCGACCGAGCGGGAACTCACCCCTCCACTTT
TRBJ2-1 TRBV5-1 . few CASSLEGGNEQFF TGCGCCAGCAGCTTGGAGGGGGGGAATGAGCAGTTCTTC
TRBJ1-3 TRBV5-4 . . CASSLAAGHGNTIYF TGTGCCAGCAGCTTGGCTGCCGGGCATGGAAACACCATATATTTT
TRBJ1-1 TRBV14 TRBD1 . CASSQRTGEVPEAFF TGTGCCAGCAGCCAGCGGACAGGGGAGGTTCCTGAAGCTTTCTTT
TRBJ2-3 TRBV5-8 . . CASSLYPGLSTDTQYF TGTGCCAGCAGCCTATACCCGGGACTCTCCACAGATACGCAGTATTTT
TRBJ1-6 TRBV2 . . CATRTSSYNSPLHF TGTGCCACCCGGACGAGCTCCTATAATTCACCCCTCCACTTT
TRBJ2-7 TRBV11-2 TRBD2 . CASSLAASGGYEQYF TGTGCCAGCAGCTTAGCGGCTAGCGGGGGCTACGAGCAGTACTTC
TRBJ1-6 TRBV7-9 TRBD1 . CASSLLPGQGADGAPLHF TGTGCCAGCAGCTTGCTTCCGGGACAGGGGGCCGACGGGGCACCCCTCCACTTT
TRBJ1-4 TRBV18 . . CASSRNREAYEKLFF TGTGCCAGCTCACGGAACAGGGAAGCGTATGAAAAACTGTTTTTT
TRBJ1-1 TRBV7-2 . . CASSFSRAQNTEAFF TGTGCCAGCAGCTTTAGCAGGGCTCAGAACACTGAAGCTTTCTTT
TRBJ1-1 TRBV2 TRBD1 . CASRRDSPNTEAFF TGTGCCAGCAGGCGGGACAGCCCGAACACTGAAGCTTTCTTT
TRBJ1-4 TRBV7-9 . . CASSNRESEKLFF TGTGCCAGCAGCAACAGGGAGAGTGAAAAACTGTTTTTT
TRBJ1-1 TRBV28 . . CASSKDKPNTEAFF TGTGCCAGCAGTAAGGACAAACCGAACACTGAAGCTTTCTTT
TRBJ1-1 TRBV3-1/TRBV3-2 . . CASSQGAIMNTEAFF TGTGCCAGCAGCCAGGGGGCGATTATGAACACTGAAGCTTTCTTT
TRBJ1-5 TRBV6-6 . . CASRDGWTQPQHF TGTGCCAGCAGGGATGGCTGGACTCAGCCCCAGCATTTT
TRBJ2-1 TRBV7-2 . . CASSLEHRTYNEQFF TGTGCCAGCAGCTTAGAACACCGTACCTACAATGAGCAGTTCTTC
TRBJ2-7 TRBV10-3 TRBD1 . CAIRGQGLDEQYF TGTGCCATCAGGGGACAGGGGCTCGACGAGCAGTACTTC
TRBJ1-2 TRBV18 . . CASSQDGPNGYTF TGTGCCAGCTCACAGGACGGCCCCAATGGCTACACCTTC
TRBJ2-2 TRBV5-1 . . CASSWAETNTGELFF TGCGCCAGCAGCTGGGCAGAGACGAACACCGGGGAGCTGTTTTTT
TRBJ2-6 TRBV27 . . CASSTNREDNVLTF TGTGCCAGCAGTACGAACCGGGAAGACAACGTCCTGACTTTC
TRBJ2-3 TRBV6-5 . . CASSYSGRGTDTQYF TGTGCCAGCAGTTACTCGGGTCGGGGCACAGATACGCAGTATTTT
TRBJ2-3 TRBV5-4 . . CASSPPGRRSTDTQYF TGTGCCAGCAGCCCCCCGGGACGCCGGAGCACAGATACGCAGTATTTT
TRBJ1-2 TRBV10-1 . . CASSDGVSRVVRYTF TGCGCCAGCAGTGACGGAGTAAGCCGTGTCGTTCGCTACACCTTC
TRBJ2-1 TRBV28 TRBD2 once CASSSLAGGPWDEQFF TGTGCCAGCAGTTCCCTAGCGGGGGGGCCCTGGGATGAGCAGTTCTTC
TRBJ2-1 TRBV27 TRBD1 . CASRNPSDRVAYNEQFF TGTGCCAGCCGAAACCCCTCGGACAGGGTGGCCTACAATGAGCAGTTCTTC
TRBJ1-4 TRBV18 . . CASSSEEQILEKLFF TGTGCCAGCTCATCAGAGGAGCAGATATTAGAAAAACTGTTTTTT
TRBJ1-5 TRBV28 TRBD1 . CASCLQGGNQPQHF TGTGCCAGCTGCTTACAGGGGGGCAATCAGCCCCAGCATTTT
TRBJ2-2 TRBV6-5 TRBD2 few CASSYSGGGNTGELFF TGTGCCAGCAGTTATTCGGGGGGAGGGAACACCGGGGAGCTGTTTTTT
TRBJ1-2 TRBV19 TRBD1 . CASSIATGGVGDGYTF TGTGCCAGTAGTATAGCCACAGGGGGCGTAGGTGATGGCTACACCTTC
TRBJ1-2 TRBV4-1 TRBD1 . CASSPGGRGYGYTF TGCGCCAGCAGCCCAGGGGGCAGGGGCTATGGCTACACCTTC
TRBJ1-2 TRBV7-9 TRBD1 once CASSPGQRAFGYTF TGTGCCAGCAGCCCGGGACAGAGGGCGTTCGGCTACACCTTC
TRBJ2-7 TRBV5-4 . . CASSPGTQDEQYF TGTGCCAGCAGCCCCGGGACCCAAGACGAGCAGTACTTC
TRBJ1-4 TRBV27 . few CASSLSGIVREKLFF TGTGCCAGCAGTTTGTCGGGGATCGTTAGGGAAAAACTGTTTTTT
TRBJ2-3 TRBV10-3 . . CAISLEGDDTQYF TGTGCCATCAGCCTCGAGGGGGACGATACGCAGTATTTT
TRBJ1-1 TRBV28 . . CASSPDSASGVGTEAFF TGTGCCAGCAGCCCTGACTCAGCCTCAGGGGTGGGCACTGAAGCTTTCTTT
TRBJ2-7 TRBV6-2/TRBV6-3 . . CASSYLPGSYEQYF TGTGCCAGCAGTTACTTGCCAGGCTCCTACGAGCAGTACTTC
TRBJ1-1 TRBV18 TRBD1 once CASSPRDSPGEAFF TGTGCCAGCTCACCCCGGGACAGCCCTGGAGAAGCTTTCTTT
TRBJ2-7 TRBV7-2 . . CASSSRGRGSYEQYF TGTGCCAGCAGCTCCCGGGGCCGAGGGTCCTACGAGCAGTACTTC
TRBJ2-7 TRBV24-1 . . CATSDKTNSYEQYF TGTGCCACCAGTGATAAGACAAATTCCTACGAGCAGTACTTC